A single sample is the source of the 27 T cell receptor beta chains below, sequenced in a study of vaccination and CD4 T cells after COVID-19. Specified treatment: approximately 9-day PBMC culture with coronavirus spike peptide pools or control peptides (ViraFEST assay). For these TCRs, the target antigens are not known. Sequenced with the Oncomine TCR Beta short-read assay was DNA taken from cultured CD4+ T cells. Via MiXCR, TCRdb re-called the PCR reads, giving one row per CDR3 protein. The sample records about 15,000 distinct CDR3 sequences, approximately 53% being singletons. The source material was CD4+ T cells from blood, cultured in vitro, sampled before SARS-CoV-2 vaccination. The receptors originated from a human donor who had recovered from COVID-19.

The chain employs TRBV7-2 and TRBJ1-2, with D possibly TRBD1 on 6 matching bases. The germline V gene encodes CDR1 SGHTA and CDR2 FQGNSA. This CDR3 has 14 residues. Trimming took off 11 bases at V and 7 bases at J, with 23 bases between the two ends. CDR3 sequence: CAEAGKDSFSGYTF. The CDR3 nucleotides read TGTGCCGAGGCCGGAAAGGACAGCTTCTCTGGCTACACCTTC.

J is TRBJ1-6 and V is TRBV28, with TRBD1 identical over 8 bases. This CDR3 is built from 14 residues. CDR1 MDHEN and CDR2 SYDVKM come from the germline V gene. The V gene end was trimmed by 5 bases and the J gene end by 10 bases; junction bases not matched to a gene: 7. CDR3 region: CASSVGDRWSPLHF. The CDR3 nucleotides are TGTGCCAGCAGTGTCGGGGACAGGTGGTCACCCCTCCACTTT.

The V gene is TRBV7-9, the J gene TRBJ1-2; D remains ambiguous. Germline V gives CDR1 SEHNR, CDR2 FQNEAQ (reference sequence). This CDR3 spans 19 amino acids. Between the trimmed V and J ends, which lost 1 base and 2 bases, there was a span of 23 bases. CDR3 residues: CASSLGRLERPRNNYGYTF. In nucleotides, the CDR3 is TGTGCCAGCAGCTTAGGTCGCCTAGAGAGGCCCCGAAACAACTATGGCTACACCTTC. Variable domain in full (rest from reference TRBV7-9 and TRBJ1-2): DTGVSQNPRHKITKRGQNVTFRCDPISEHNRLYWYRQTLGQGPEFLTYFQNEAQLEKSRLLSDRFSAERPKGSFSTLEIQRTEQGDSAMYLCASSLGRLERPRNNYGYTFGSGTRLTVV.

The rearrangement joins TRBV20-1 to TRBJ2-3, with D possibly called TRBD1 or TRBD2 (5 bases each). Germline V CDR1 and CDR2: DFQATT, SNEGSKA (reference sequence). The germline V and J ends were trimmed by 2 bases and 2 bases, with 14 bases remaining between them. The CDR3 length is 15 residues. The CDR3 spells CSARQPGPYTDTQYF. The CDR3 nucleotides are TGCAGTGCTAGACAACCGGGACCCTACACAGATACGCAGTATTTT.

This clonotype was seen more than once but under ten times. CDR3: CASSLDPRDTTEAFF. DNA for the CDR3: TGTGCCAGCAGCCTAGACCCCCGGGACACCACTGAAGCTTTCTTT. V is TRBV7-2 and J is TRBJ1-1, with D maybe TRBD1 (6 bases). This CDR3 is 15 amino acids long. The germline gives CDR1 SGHTA, CDR2 FQGNSA. V was cut by 5 bases and J by 4 bases, with 17 bases left in between.

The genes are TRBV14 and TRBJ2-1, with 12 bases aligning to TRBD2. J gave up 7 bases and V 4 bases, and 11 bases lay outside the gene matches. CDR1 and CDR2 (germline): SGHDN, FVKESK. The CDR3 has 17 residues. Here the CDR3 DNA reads TGTGCCAGCAGCCTGCGGCGGACTAGCGGGATGGAGAATGAGCAGTTCTTC. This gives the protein CASSLRRTSGMENEQFF.

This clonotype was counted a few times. CDR3 coding DNA: TGTGCCACCAGTGATTCCGGGACGGGTTCCTCCTACGAGCAGTACTTC. It encodes CATSDSGTGSSYEQYF. V gene TRBV24-1 combines with J gene TRBJ2-7; D could derive from TRBD1 or TRBD2 (5 bases each). Deletions cut 2 bases from V and 0 bases from J, with 13 bases between. From germline, CDR1 is KGHDR and CDR2 SFDVKD. CDR3 length: 16 amino acids.

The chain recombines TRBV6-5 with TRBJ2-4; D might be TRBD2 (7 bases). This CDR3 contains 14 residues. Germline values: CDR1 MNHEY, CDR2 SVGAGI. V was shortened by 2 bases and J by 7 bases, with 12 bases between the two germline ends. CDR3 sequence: CASSYKQGGNIQYF. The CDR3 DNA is TGTGCCAGCAGTTACAAACAGGGAGGGAACATTCAGTACTTC.

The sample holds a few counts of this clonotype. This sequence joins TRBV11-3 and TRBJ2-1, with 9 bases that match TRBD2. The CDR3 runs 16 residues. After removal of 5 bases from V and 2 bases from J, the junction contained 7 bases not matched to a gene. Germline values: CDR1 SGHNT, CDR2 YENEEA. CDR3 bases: TGTGCCAGCAGCACTAGCCTAGCGGGAACCTACAATGAGCAGTTCTTC. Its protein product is CASSTSLAGTYNEQFF.

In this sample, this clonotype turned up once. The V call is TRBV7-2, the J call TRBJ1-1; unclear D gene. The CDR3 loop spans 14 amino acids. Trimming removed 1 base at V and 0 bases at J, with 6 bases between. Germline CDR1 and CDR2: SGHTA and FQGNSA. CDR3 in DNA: TGTGCCAGCAGCTTAGTTCGGATGAACACTGAAGCTTTCTTT. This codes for CASSLVRMNTEAFF.

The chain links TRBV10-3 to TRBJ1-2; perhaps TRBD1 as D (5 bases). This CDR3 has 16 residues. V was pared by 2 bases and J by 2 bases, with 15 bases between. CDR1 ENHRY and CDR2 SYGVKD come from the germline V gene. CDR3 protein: CAISEPSTEDNYGYTF. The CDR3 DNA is TGTGCCATCAGTGAGCCTTCGACAGAAGACAACTATGGCTACACCTTC.

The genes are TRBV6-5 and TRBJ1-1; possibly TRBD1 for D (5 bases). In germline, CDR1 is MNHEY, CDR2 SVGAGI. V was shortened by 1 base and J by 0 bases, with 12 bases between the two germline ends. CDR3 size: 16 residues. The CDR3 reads CASSYFRAQMNTEAFF. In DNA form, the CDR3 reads TGTGCCAGCAGTTACTTCAGGGCCCAAATGAACACTGAAGCTTTCTTT.

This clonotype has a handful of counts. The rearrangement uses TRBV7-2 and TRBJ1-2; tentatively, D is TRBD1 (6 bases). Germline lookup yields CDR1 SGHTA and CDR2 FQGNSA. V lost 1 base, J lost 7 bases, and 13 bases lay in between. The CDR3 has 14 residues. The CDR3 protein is CASSLGGQVSGYTF. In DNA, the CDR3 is TGTGCCAGCAGCTTAGGGGGGCAGGTCTCTGGCTACACCTTC.

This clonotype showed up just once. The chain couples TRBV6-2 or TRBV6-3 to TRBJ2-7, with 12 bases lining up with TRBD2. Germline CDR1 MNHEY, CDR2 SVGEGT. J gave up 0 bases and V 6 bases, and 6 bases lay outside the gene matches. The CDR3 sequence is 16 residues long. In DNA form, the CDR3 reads TGTGCCAGCAGCCCCAGACTAGCGGGAGTCTCCTACGAGCAGTACTTC. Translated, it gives CASSPRLAGVSYEQYF.

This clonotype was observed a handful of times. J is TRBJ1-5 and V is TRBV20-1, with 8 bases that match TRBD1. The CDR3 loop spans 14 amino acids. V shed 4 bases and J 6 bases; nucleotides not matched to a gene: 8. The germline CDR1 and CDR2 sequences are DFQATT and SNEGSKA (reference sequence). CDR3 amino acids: CSATGGVGGQPQHF. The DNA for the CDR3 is TGCAGTGCTACAGGGGGCGTGGGTGGTCAGCCCCAGCATTTT.

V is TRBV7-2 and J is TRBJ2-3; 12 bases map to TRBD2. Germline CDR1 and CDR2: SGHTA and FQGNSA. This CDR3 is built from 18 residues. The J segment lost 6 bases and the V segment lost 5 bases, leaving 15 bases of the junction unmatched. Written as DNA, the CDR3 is TGTGCCAGCAGCCGAGTCATTGGACTAGCGGGACCGGAGGATACGCAGTATTTT. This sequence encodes CASSRVIGLAGPEDTQYF.

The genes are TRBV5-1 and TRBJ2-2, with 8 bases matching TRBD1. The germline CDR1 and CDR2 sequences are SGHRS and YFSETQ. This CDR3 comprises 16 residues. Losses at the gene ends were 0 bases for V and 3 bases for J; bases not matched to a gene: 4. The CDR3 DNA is TGCGCCAGCAGCTTGGGGGCAGGGGGCTACACCGGGGAGCTGTTTTTT. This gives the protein CASSLGAGGYTGELFF. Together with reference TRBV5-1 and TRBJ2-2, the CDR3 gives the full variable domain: KAGVTQTPRYLIKTRGQQVTLSCSPISGHRSVSWYQQTPGQGLQFLFEYFSETQRNKGNFPGRFSGRQFSNSRSEMNVSTLELGDSALYLCASSLGAGGYTGELFFGEGSRLTVL.

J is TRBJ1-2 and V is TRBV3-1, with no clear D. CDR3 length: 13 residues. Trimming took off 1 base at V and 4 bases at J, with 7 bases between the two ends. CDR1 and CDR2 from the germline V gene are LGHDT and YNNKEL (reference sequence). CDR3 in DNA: TGTGCCAGCAGCCAAGGGGTCAGCTATGGCTACACCTTC. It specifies CASSQGVSYGYTF.

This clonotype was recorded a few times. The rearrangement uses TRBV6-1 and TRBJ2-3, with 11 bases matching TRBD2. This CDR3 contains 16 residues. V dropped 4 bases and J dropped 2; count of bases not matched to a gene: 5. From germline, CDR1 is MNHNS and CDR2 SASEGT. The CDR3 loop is CASSALAGGSTDTQYF. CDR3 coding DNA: TGTGCCAGCAGTGCCCTAGCGGGAGGTTCCACAGATACGCAGTATTTT.

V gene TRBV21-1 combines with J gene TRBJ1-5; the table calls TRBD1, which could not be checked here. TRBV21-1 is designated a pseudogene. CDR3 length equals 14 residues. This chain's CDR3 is CASSKDQGSQPQHF. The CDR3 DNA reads TGTGCCAGCAGCAAAGACCAGGGGAGTCAGCCCCAGCATTTT.

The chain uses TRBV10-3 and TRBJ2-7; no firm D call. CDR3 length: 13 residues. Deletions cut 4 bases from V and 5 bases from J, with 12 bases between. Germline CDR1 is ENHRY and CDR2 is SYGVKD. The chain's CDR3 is CAISGVYGNEQYF. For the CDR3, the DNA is TGTGCCATCAGTGGGGTATATGGGAACGAGCAGTACTTC.

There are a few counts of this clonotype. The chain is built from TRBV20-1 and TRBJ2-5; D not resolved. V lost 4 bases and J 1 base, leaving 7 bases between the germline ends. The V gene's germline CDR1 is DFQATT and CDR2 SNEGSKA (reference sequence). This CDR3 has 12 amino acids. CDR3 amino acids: CSATRPQETQYF. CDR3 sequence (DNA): TGCAGTGCTACCAGACCCCAAGAGACCCAGTACTTC.

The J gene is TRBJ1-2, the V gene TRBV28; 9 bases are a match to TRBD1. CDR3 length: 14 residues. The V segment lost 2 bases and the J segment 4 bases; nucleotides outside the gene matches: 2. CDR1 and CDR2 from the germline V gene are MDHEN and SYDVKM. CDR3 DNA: TGTGCCAGCAGTTTAGGGGACAGGGCCTATGGCTACACCTTC. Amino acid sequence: CASSLGDRAYGYTF.

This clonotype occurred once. This CDR3 is CASSGRGKLFF. CDR3 DNA sequence: TGTGCCAGCAGTGGACGAGGAAAACTGTTTTTT. The chain links TRBV28 to TRBJ1-4; D unclear. Trimming shortened V by 5 bases and J by 10 bases, and 8 bases separated the two germline ends. Germline loops: CDR1 MDHEN, CDR2 SYDVKM. This CDR3 spans 11 amino acids.

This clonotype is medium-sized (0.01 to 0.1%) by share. The CDR3 loop is CASSIDRATEAFF. The CDR3 DNA follows: TGTGCCAGTAGTATAGACAGGGCAACCGAAGCTTTCTTT. The chain recombines TRBV19 with TRBJ1-1; tentative D call: TRBD1 (5 bases). Germline V gives CDR1 LNHDA, CDR2 SQIVND (reference sequence). CDR3 size: 13 residues. The V end lost 0 bases, the J end lost 8 bases, and 10 bases lay between the germline ends.

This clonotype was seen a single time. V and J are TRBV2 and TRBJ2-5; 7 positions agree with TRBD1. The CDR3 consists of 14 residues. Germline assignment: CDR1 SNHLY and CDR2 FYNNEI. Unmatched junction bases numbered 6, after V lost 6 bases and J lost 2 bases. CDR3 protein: CASRRGQQQETQYF. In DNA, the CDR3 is TGTGCCAGCAGGAGGGGACAGCAGCAAGAGACCCAGTACTTC.

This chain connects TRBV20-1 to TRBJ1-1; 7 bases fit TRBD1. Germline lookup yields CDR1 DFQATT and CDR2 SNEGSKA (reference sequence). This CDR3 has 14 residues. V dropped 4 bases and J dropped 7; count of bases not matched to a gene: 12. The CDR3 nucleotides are TGCAGTGCTACCCCGAGAACAGGGGAACTTGAAGCTTTCTTT. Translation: CSATPRTGELEAFF.